These T cell receptor beta chains were read from a single sample in a study of blood T cell repertoires in COVID-19. Libraries were prepared by immunoSEQ multiplex PCR; TCRdb keeps only in-frame clonotypes and omits some of them. This sample carries 450,000 to 500,000 clones, around 90% of them seen once, and the ten largest clones take roughly 0.7%. Specimen: PBMCs or T cells enriched from blood (not recorded which). These receptors came from a woman aged 18-30 years who had recovered from COVID-19. The CDR3 runs from the conserved cysteine through the conserved F or W. D genes are given only for firm matches. For some rows the clone size is stated as once, few or many, or as a class when expanded; others skip it.

clone_size	v_call	d_call	j_call	cdr3_aa	cdr3_nt
-	TRBV6-1	TRBD1	TRBJ1-2	CASSELRRTGNYGYTF	TGTGCCAGCAGTGAATTACGGAGGACAGGGAACTATGGCTACACCTTC
-	TRBV13	TRBD1	TRBJ1-2	CASSLGDREGYGYTF	TGTGCCAGCAGCTTAGGGGACAGGGAGGGCTATGGCTACACCTTC
-	TRBV18	TRBD1	TRBJ2-7	CASSPLPGQGPLEQYF	TGTGCCAGCTCACCTCTTCCGGGACAGGGACCTTTAGAGCAGTACTTC
-	TRBV18	TRBD1	TRBJ2-1	CASSPPTQGAYNEQFF	TGTGCCAGCTCACCACCTACCCAGGGGGCTTACAATGAGCAGTTCTTC
-	TRBV18	-	TRBJ1-2	CASSPPGPRDYTF	TGTGCCAGCTCACCACCGGGGCCAAGGGACTACACCTTC
-	TRBV3-1/TRBV3-2	-	TRBJ2-3	CASSRTGSTDTQYF	TGTGCCAGCAGCCGGACGGGGAGCACAGATACGCAGTATTTT
-	TRBV29-1	TRBD1	TRBJ2-7	CSFGTGGNEQYF	TGCAGCTTCGGGACAGGGGGGAACGAGCAGTACTTC
-	TRBV2	-	TRBJ2-7	CASRGQYYEQYF	TGTGCCAGCAGAGGACAGTACTACGAGCAGTACTTC
-	TRBV5-5	TRBD1	TRBJ1-1	CASSPIFTGQGDTEAFF	TGTGCCAGCAGCCCAATATTTACGGGACAGGGCGACACTGAAGCTTTCTTT
-	TRBV5-5	TRBD1	TRBJ1-2	CASSLDRGDGYTF	TGTGCCAGCAGCTTGGACAGGGGCGACGGCTACACCTTC
-	TRBV6-5	-	TRBJ1-1	CASSPGGWTEAFF	TGTGCCAGCAGCCCCGGGGGATGGACTGAAGCTTTCTTT
once	TRBV30	-	TRBJ1-1	CAWSPQGTEAFF	TGTGCCTGGAGTCCACAGGGCACTGAAGCTTTCTTT
-	TRBV18	-	TRBJ2-7	CASSPLSGKPYEQYF	TGTGCCAGCTCACCACTATCGGGGAAACCCTACGAGCAGTACTTC
-	TRBV4-1	-	TRBJ2-1	CASSQVRSSSYNEQFF	TGCGCCAGCAGCCAAGTAAGGTCTAGCTCCTACAATGAGCAGTTCTTC
-	TRBV12-3/TRBV12-4	TRBD1	TRBJ1-1	CASSYRGKAFF	TGTGCCAGCAGCTACAGGGGCAAAGCTTTCTTT
once	TRBV13	-	TRBJ1-3	CASSLLNTIYF	TGTGCCAGCTCCCTCTTAAACACCATATATTTT
-	TRBV25-1	TRBD2	TRBJ2-1	CASSEGLADNEQFF	TGTGCCAGCAGTGAGGGACTAGCGGACAATGAGCAGTTCTTC
-	TRBV11-2	TRBD2	TRBJ2-5	CASSHPGGQTQYF	TGTGCCAGCAGCCACCCGGGGGGGCAGACCCAGTACTTC
few	TRBV7-2	TRBD1	TRBJ1-2	CASSWDRFDGYGYTF	TGTGCCAGCAGCTGGGACAGGTTTGATGGATATGGCTACACCTTC
-	TRBV5-8	-	TRBJ2-2	CASSSRGVNTGELFF	TGTGCCAGCAGCTCCAGGGGAGTGAACACCGGGGAGCTGTTTTTT
-	TRBV5-1	-	TRBJ1-1	CASSWAPSGDTEAFF	TGCGCCAGCAGCTGGGCACCCTCGGGGGACACTGAAGCTTTCTTT
-	TRBV12-3/TRBV12-4	-	TRBJ2-5	CASSQTGETQYF	TGTGCCAGCAGCCAGACTGGGGAGACCCAGTACTTC
-	TRBV5-6	-	TRBJ1-4	CASSLSQGTNEKLFF	TGTGCCAGCAGCCTCTCCCAGGGTACTAATGAAAAACTGTTTTTT
-	TRBV28	-	TRBJ1-6	CASSLFLTGPNSPLHF	TGTGCCAGCAGTTTATTCCTGACAGGCCCTAATTCACCCCTCCACTTT
-	TRBV6-6	-	TRBJ2-1	CASSKIGGAEQFF	TGTGCCAGCAGTAAAATAGGGGGGGCGGAGCAGTTCTTC
-	TRBV12-3/TRBV12-4	-	TRBJ1-1	CASSLTVNTEAFF	TGTGCCAGCAGTTTGACAGTGAACACTGAAGCTTTCTTT
-	TRBV27	-	TRBJ2-1	CASSLTSPENEQFF	TGTGCCAGCAGTTTAACTAGCCCGGAGAATGAGCAGTTCTTC
-	TRBV7-8	TRBD2	TRBJ2-7	CASSLVTTSASYEQYF	TGTGCCAGCAGCTTAGTAACGACTAGCGCTTCCTACGAGCAGTACTTC
-	TRBV6-5	-	TRBJ1-6	CASSYSLRGANSPLHF	TGTGCCAGCAGTTACTCCCTCCGCGGGGCTAATTCACCCCTCCACTTT
-	TRBV12-5	TRBD1	TRBJ2-3	CASAYPGTGGADTQYF	TGTGCTAGTGCCTACCCAGGGACAGGGGGGGCAGATACGCAGTATTTT
-	TRBV27	-	TRBJ1-5	CASSLFVRQPQHF	TGTGCCAGCAGTTTATTTGTCCGTCAGCCCCAGCATTTT
-	TRBV5-1	-	TRBJ2-1	CASSFLVDNEQFF	TGCGCCAGCAGCTTCCTAGTCGACAATGAGCAGTTCTTC
-	TRBV5-4	-	TRBJ2-3	CASSLRGPGADTQYF	TGTGCCAGCAGCCTGCGGGGGCCGGGGGCAGATACGCAGTATTTT
few	TRBV7-2	TRBD1	TRBJ1-4	CASSFLTGGEKLFF	TGTGCCAGCAGCTTTCTGACAGGGGGCGAAAAACTGTTTTTT
-	TRBV20-1	-	TRBJ1-1	CSASKVETNTEAFF	TGCAGTGCTAGTAAGGTGGAGACGAACACTGAAGCTTTCTTT
-	TRBV6-5	TRBD1	TRBJ2-5	CASTTGGRRQETQYF	TGTGCCAGCACTACAGGGGGGCGGAGGCAAGAGACCCAGTACTTC
-	TRBV12-3/TRBV12-4	-	TRBJ1-3	CAGSSGNTIYF	TGTGCTGGGAGCTCTGGAAACACCATATATTTT
few	TRBV19	TRBD1	TRBJ2-3	CATRTGHTDTQYF	TGTGCCACCAGGACAGGGCACACAGATACGCAGTATTTT
-	TRBV9	-	TRBJ2-1	CASSVDSGREQFF	TGTGCCAGCAGCGTAGACTCAGGGAGGGAGCAGTTCTTC
-	TRBV7-8	-	TRBJ2-2	CASSLSRGAETGELFF	TGTGCCAGCAGCTTATCCCGGGGGGCAGAGACCGGGGAGCTGTTTTTT
once	TRBV9	TRBD2	TRBJ2-7	CASSTQPSGGPYSYEQYF	TGTGCCAGCAGCACTCAACCTAGCGGGGGCCCCTACTCCTACGAGCAGTACTTC
-	TRBV5-1	TRBD1	TRBJ2-3	CASSLGPDRGTDTQYF	TGCGCCAGCAGCTTGGGACCCGACAGGGGCACAGATACGCAGTATTTT
many	TRBV6-4	TRBD2	TRBJ2-1	CASSAGLGSYNEQFF	TGTGCCAGCAGTGCGGGACTAGGGTCCTACAATGAGCAGTTCTTC
-	TRBV19	TRBD2	TRBJ2-6	CASNGGESSGANVLTF	TGTGCCAGTAATGGGGGGGAAAGCTCTGGGGCCAACGTCCTGACTTTC
-	TRBV4-1	-	TRBJ1-5	CASSQGGSGQPQHF	TGCGCCAGCAGCCAAGGCGGAAGCGGTCAGCCCCAGCATTTT
-	TRBV29-1	TRBD1	TRBJ1-1	CSVRGGGGGILNTEAFF	TGCAGCGTTAGGGGAGGAGGGGGCGGAATTCTGAACACTGAAGCTTTCTTT
-	TRBV11-2	-	TRBJ2-1	CASSFQRGSYNEQFF	TGTGCCAGCAGCTTTCAACGGGGGTCTTACAATGAGCAGTTCTTC
-	TRBV11-3	TRBD2	TRBJ2-3	CASSSGRGADTQYF	TGTGCCAGCAGCTCCGGACGGGGGGCAGATACGCAGTATTTT
-	TRBV19	TRBD1	TRBJ1-1	CASSIPRTGNTEAFF	TGTGCCAGTAGTATTCCAAGGACAGGAAACACTGAAGCTTTCTTT
-	TRBV11-2	TRBD1	TRBJ2-7	CASSSKTGFSEQYF	TGTGCCAGCAGCTCCAAGACAGGGTTCAGCGAGCAGTACTTC
many	TRBV7-2	-	TRBJ1-1	CASKGSDFQGTNTEAFF	TGTGCCAGCAAGGGTTCGGATTTTCAGGGGACGAACACTGAAGCTTTCTTT
-	TRBV3-1/TRBV3-2	-	TRBJ1-2	CASSRDWQGLAGGYTF	TGTGCCAGCAGCCGCGATTGGCAGGGGTTAGCAGGGGGCTACACCTTC
-	TRBV4-2	TRBD2	TRBJ2-1	CASSQASQSGGAYNEQFF	TGTGCCAGCAGCCAAGCGAGCCAAAGCGGGGGGGCCTACAATGAGCAGTTCTTC
-	TRBV5-1	-	TRBJ1-1	CASSFEATEAFF	TGCGCCAGCAGCTTTGAGGCTACTGAAGCTTTCTTT
once	TRBV4-1	TRBD2	TRBJ2-1	CASSQVPLAGKTYNEQFF	TGCGCCAGCAGCCAAGTACCCCTAGCGGGCAAGACCTACAATGAGCAGTTCTTC
once	TRBV5-1	TRBD2	TRBJ2-3	CASSPGLAGPVDTQYF	TGCGCCAGCAGCCCGGGACTAGCGGGGCCGGTAGATACGCAGTATTTT
-	TRBV28	TRBD1	TRBJ1-4	CASSTYRGGTNEKLFF	TGTGCCAGCAGCACCTACAGGGGCGGAACTAATGAAAAACTGTTTTTT
-	TRBV15	TRBD1	TRBJ2-3	CATSSRTGGSTDTQYF	TGTGCCACCAGCAGCCGGACAGGGGGTAGCACAGATACGCAGTATTTT
-	TRBV6-5	-	TRBJ2-2	CASVRQPNTGELFF	TGTGCCAGCGTACGACAGCCAAACACCGGGGAGCTGTTTTTT